This T cell receptor (beta chain) is from a study of graft-versus-host responses after intestinal transplantation. Turning to the study itself: Recipients uniformly received anti-thymocyte globulin induction, followed by tacrolimus and steroids for approximately 3 years.

Method: immunoSEQ multiplex PCR; TCRdb's copy keeps in-frame clones and lacks some. Of about 94,000 clones listed, roughly nine tenths are singletons. This clone is a singleton in its sample. Its antigen is unknown. General observations from the study: Analysis identified GvH clones in recipient marrow, with some appearing first in ileum or blood. The study found high graft-versus-host to host-versus-graft clonal ratios in allografts of patients with graft-donor T cell macrochimerism.

Sequencing used unstimulated CD8+ T cells sorted from spleen or lymph node cells, obtained before intestinal transplant. The sequence derives from a human donor who received an intestinal transplant.

CDR3 sequence reads: CASSAYEQYF. CDR3 coding DNA: TGTGCCAGCAGCGCCTACGAGCAGTACTTC. The chain links TRBV6-1 to TRBJ2-7; D is uncertain. The V end was cut by 6 bases, the J end by 2 bases, with 2 bases between. CDR3 size: 10 residues. Germline CDR1 reads MNHNS; CDR2 reads SASEGT.